This T cell receptor (beta chain) originates from a study of blood T cell repertoires in COVID-19. Study summary: The samples span acute and convalescent COVID-19 from the United States, Italy and Spain. PBMCs, B-cell-depleted T cells, or T cells provided the cDNA or gDNA that made up the material.

Source study methods: The assay estimated nucleated cells by amplifying reference gene primers. Sequenced by immunoSEQ multiplex PCR; TCRdb stores in-frame clones only, minus some. Clonal size and the V and J genes are those of that table, whereas D and trimming came from the DNA. The sample lists hundreds of thousands of clones; around 88% were seen once. Germline-derived CDR1 and CDR2 are KGHSH and LQKENI. The CDR3 runs to 14 residues. Trimming pared 6 bases from V and 6 bases from J, leaving 17 bases between. Recovered status applied to Cohort 3 donors who had two consecutive negative PCRs. It also applied to those with clearance or with symptom resolution.

This TCR was sampled from a woman in her 30s who had recovered from COVID-19. The rearrangement links TRBV18 to TRBJ1-2, with D possibly being TRBD1 (5 bases). The sequencing input was PBMCs or T cells enriched from blood (not recorded which). This chain's CDR3 is CASSRAGDYDGYTF. DNA for the CDR3: TGTGCCAGCTCCCGTGCCGGGGACTACGATGGCTACACCTTC.